This paragraph covers one T cell receptor (beta chain) sequence. Its cognate antigen is unknown. Each CDR3 protein gets one entry after TCRdb re-called the 5' RACE reads with MiXCR. The repertoire holds about 85,000 distinct CDR3 sequences, with approximately 20% as singletons. This specimen comes from a study of spatial heterogeneity in lung cancer. Overall study: Compared with alpha-chain sequences, beta-chain sequences were consistently detected in greater numbers. Raw sequencing reads included, on average, more than 8.5 appearances of each unique TCR and UMI combination. Study results and limitations: Expanded tumor TCRs that were ubiquitous appeared in blood more at resection than follow-up.

The time point was: sample taken at primary tumor resection. Unsorted whole RNA from tumor, nontumor lung or frozen PBMC underwent sequencing. Untreated early-stage non-small cell lung cancer patients, 65 to 90 in total, were the donors. The CDR3 length is 14 residues. The V end was cut by 3 bases, the J end by 3 bases, with 13 bases between. In germline, CDR1 is SGHRS, CDR2 YFSETQ. The material sequenced was PBMCs, taken at surgery. The receptor was derived from a male donor with early-stage non-small cell lung cancer. The rearrangement uses TRBV5-1 and TRBJ2-7; D uncertain. DNA of the CDR3: TGCGCCAGCAGCTGGTCCGGCGCAGACTACGAGCAGTACTTC. Translated: CASSWSGADYEQYF.